This entry concerns a single TCR beta chain. Only in-frame clones appear in the TCRdb table, and some are missing; sequencing was by immunoSEQ multiplex PCR. Of 30,000 to 40,000 clones listed, 75% to 90% are singletons. This record belongs to a study of PD-1 blockade in mismatch repair-deficient tumors. Every patient had mismatch repair deficiency by PCR or immunohistochemistry. In germline, CDR1 is SNHLY, CDR2 FYNNEI. The germline V and J ends were trimmed by 5 bases and 4 bases, with 2 bases remaining between them. This CDR3 has 11 amino acids. The source is an adult with mismatch repair-deficient cancer. This specimen consisted of PBMCs, obtained 6 weeks after starting pembrolizumab. This rearrangement joins TRBV2 to TRBJ1-4; D not certain. CDR3 residues: CASSYNEKLFF. In DNA, the CDR3 is TGTGCCAGCAGTTATAATGAAAAACTGTTTTTT.